This T cell receptor (beta chain) emerged from a study of blood T cell repertoires in COVID-19. Turning to the study itself: The United States, Italy and Spain supplied acute and convalescent COVID-19 samples. PBMCs, B-cell-depleted T cells, or T cells provided the cDNA or gDNA that made up the material.

As originally analysed: Amplifying reference gene primers gave estimates of nucleated cell counts. This table comes from immunoSEQ multiplex PCR, and its TCRdb copy is limited to in-frame clones, with some not included. That table gives V, J and clone size, and the DNA gave D and trimming. The table includes about 300,000 clones, 80% to 90% detected once. The V gene's germline CDR1 is LGHDT and CDR2 YNNKEL (reference sequence). The V gene lost 2 bases and the J gene lost 5 bases, with 15 bases spanning the gap. CDR3 size: 15 residues. One Seattle source followed patients from active infection through their disease course.

This chain joins TRBV3-1 (or the pseudogene TRBV3-2) and TRBJ1-2; no firm D call. The sequenced sample was peripheral blood. This TCR was sampled from a woman aged 50 to 60 with COVID-19, enrolled during active disease. The CDR3 region is CASSQSPGTGYGYTF. The CDR3 coding sequence is TGTGCCAGCAGCCAAAGCCCGGGAACGGGTTATGGCTACACCTTC.